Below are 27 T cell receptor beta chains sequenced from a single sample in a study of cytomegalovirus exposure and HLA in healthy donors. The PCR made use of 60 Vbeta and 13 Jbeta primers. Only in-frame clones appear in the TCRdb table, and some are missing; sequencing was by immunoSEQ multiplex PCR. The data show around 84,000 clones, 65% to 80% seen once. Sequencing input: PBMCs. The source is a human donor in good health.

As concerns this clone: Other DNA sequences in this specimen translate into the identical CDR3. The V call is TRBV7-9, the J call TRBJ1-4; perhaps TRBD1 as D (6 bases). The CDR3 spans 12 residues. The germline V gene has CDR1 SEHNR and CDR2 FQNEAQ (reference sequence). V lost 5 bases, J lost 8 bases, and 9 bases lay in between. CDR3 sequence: CASSPQGEKLFF. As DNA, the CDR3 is TGTGCCAGCAGCCCCCAGGGGGAAAAACTGTTTTTT. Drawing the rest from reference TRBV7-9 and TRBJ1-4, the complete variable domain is DTGVSQNPRHKITKRGQNVTFRCDPISEHNRLYWYRQTLGQGPEFLTYFQNEAQLEKSRLLSDRFSAERPKGSFSTLEIQRTEQGDSAMYLCASSPQGEKLFFGSGTQLSVL.

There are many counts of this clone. The CDR3 is CASSMNQGGYTF. CDR3 DNA sequence: TGTGCCAGCAGCATGAACCAGGGTGGCTACACCTTC. The chain has TRBV5-6 and TRBJ1-2, with a tentative D call TRBD1 (5 bases). Germline CDR1 SGHDT, CDR2 YYEEEE. CDR3 length: 12 residues. V dropped 4 bases and J dropped 7 bases, with 11 bases sitting between them.

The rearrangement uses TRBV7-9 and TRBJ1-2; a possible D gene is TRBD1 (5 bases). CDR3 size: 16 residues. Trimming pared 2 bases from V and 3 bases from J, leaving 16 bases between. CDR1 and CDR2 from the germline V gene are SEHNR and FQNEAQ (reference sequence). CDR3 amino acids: CASSLQGRSTDYGYTF. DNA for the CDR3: TGTGCCAGCAGCTTACAGGGCCGGAGTACCGACTATGGCTACACCTTC. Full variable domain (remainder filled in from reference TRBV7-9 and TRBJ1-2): DTGVSQNPRHKITKRGQNVTFRCDPISEHNRLYWYRQTLGQGPEFLTYFQNEAQLEKSRLLSDRFSAERPKGSFSTLEIQRTEQGDSAMYLCASSLQGRSTDYGYTFGSGTRLTVV.

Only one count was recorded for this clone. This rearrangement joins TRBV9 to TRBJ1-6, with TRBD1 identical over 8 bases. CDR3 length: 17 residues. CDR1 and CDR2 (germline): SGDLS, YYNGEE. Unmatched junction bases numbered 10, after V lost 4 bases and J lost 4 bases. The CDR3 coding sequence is TGTGCCAGCAGCCCAGGACAGGGACCTTCTTATAATTCACCCCTCCACTTT. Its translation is CASSPGQGPSYNSPLHF.

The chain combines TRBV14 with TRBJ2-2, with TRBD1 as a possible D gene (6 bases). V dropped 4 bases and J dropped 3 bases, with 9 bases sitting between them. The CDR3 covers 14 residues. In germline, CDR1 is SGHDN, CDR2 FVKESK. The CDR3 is CASSPHRDTGELFF. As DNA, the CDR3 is TGTGCCAGCAGCCCCCACAGGGACACCGGGGAGCTGTTTTTT.

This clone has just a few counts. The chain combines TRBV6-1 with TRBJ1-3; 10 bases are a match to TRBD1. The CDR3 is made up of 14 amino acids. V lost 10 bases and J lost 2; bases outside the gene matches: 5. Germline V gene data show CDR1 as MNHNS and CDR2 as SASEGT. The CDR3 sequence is CATLTGGAGNTIYF. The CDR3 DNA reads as TGTGCCACCCTGACAGGGGGCGCTGGAAACACCATATATTTT.

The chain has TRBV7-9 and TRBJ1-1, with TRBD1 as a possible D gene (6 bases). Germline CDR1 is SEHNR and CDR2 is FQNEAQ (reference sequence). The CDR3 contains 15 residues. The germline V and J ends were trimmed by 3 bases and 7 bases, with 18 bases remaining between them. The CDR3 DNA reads TGTGCCAGCAGCTTTCAGGGGTGGGTACTCGGTGAAGCTTTCTTT. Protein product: CASSFQGWVLGEAFF.

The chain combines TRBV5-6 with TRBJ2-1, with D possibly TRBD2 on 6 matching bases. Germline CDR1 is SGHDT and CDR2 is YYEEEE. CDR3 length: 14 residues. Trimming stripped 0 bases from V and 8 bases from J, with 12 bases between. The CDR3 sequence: CASSLVGGVDEQFF. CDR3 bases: TGTGCCAGCAGCTTGGTGGGGGGAGTCGATGAGCAGTTCTTC.

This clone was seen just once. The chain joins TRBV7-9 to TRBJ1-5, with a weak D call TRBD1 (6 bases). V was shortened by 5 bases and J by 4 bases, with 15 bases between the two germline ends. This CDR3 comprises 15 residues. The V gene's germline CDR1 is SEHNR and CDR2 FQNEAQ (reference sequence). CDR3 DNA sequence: TGTGCCAGCAGCAGCACTAGGGACACTAATCAGCCCCAGCATTTT. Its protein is CASSSTRDTNQPQHF. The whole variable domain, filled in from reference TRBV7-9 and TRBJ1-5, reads DTGVSQNPRHKITKRGQNVTFRCDPISEHNRLYWYRQTLGQGPEFLTYFQNEAQLEKSRLLSDRFSAERPKGSFSTLEIQRTEQGDSAMYLCASSSTRDTNQPQHFGDGTRLSIL.

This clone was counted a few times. The CDR3 sequence is CASSPAGDAYEQYF. CDR3 nucleotide sequence: TGCGCCAGCAGCCCGGCAGGCGATGCCTACGAGCAGTACTTC. The chain combines TRBV5-1 with TRBJ2-7; D ambiguous. This CDR3 spans 14 amino acids. Germline CDR1 SGHRS, CDR2 YFSETQ. Trimming stripped 4 bases from V and 2 bases from J, with 13 bases between. Supplemented by reference TRBV5-1 and TRBJ2-7, the full variable domain reads KAGVTQTPRYLIKTRGQQVTLSCSPISGHRSVSWYQQTPGQGLQFLFEYFSETQRNKGNFPGRFSGRQFSNSRSEMNVSTLELGDSALYLCASSPAGDAYEQYFGPGTRLTVT.

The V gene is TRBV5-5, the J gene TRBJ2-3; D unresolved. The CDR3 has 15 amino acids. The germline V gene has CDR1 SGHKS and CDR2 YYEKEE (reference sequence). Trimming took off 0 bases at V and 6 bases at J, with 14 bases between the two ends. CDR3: CASSLAPLSRDTQYF. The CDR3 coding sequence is TGTGCCAGCAGCTTGGCCCCGCTATCGAGGGATACGCAGTATTTT.

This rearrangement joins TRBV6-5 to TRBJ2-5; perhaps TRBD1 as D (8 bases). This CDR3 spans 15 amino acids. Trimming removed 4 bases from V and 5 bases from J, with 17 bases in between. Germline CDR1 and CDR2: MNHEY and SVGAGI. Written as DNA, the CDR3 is TGTGCCAGCAGTTCCTACAGGGGGAGGGGGGAGACCCAGTACTTC. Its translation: CASSSYRGRGETQYF.

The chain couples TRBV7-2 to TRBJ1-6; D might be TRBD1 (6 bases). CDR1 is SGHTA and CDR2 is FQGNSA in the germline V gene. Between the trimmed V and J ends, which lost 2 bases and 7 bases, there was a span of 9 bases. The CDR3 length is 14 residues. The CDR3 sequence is CASSLLQGNSPLHF. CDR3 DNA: TGTGCCAGCAGCTTATTACAGGGAAATTCACCCCTCCACTTT.

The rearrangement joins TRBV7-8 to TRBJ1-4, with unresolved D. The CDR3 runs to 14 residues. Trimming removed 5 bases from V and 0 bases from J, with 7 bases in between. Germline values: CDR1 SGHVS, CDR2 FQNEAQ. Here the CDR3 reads CASSATTTNEKLFF. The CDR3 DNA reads TGTGCCAGCAGCGCCACTACAACTAATGAAAAACTGTTTTTT.

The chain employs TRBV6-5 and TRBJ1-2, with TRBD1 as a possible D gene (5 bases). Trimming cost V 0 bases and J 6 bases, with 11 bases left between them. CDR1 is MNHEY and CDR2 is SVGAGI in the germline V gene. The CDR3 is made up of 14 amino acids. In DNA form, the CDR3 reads TGTGCCAGCAGTTACTCGGTGCAGGGCAATGGCTACACCTTC. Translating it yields CASSYSVQGNGYTF.

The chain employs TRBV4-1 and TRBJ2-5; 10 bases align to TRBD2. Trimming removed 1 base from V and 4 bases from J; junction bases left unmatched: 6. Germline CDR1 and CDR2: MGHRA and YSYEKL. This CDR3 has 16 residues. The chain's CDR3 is CASSQVVAGGPETQYF. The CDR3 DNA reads TGCGCCAGCAGCCAAGTGGTAGCGGGGGGCCCAGAGACCCAGTACTTC.

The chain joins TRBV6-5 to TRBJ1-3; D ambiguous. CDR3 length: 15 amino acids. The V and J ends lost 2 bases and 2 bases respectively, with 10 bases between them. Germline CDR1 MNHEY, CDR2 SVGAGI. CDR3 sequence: CASSYTDGPGNTIYF. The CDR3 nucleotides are TGTGCCAGCAGTTACACAGATGGGCCTGGAAACACCATATATTTT.

The CDR3 region has the DNA TGTGCCAGCAGGATGGACAGGTCCTCTGGAAACACCATATATTTT. Its translation: CASRMDRSSGNTIYF. The V gene is TRBV6-1, the J gene TRBJ1-3; 7 bases map to TRBD1. The V gene end was trimmed by 6 bases and the J gene end by 0 bases; junction bases not matched to a gene: 5. Germline assignment: CDR1 MNHNS and CDR2 SASEGT. The CDR3 spans 15 residues.

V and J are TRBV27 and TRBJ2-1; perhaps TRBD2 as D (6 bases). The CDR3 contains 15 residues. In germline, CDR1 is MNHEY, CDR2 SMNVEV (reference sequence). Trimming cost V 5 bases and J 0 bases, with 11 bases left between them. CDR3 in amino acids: CASSLSGSSYNEQFF. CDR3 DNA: TGTGCCAGCAGTCTTAGCGGCAGCTCCTACAATGAGCAGTTCTTC.

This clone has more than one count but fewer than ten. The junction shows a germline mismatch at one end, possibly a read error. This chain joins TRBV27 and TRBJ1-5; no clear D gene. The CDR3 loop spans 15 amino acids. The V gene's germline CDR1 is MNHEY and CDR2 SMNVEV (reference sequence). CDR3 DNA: TGTGCCAGCAAGTTTGAGGGCGCCAGCAATCAGCCCCAGAATTTT. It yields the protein CASKFEGASNQPQNF.

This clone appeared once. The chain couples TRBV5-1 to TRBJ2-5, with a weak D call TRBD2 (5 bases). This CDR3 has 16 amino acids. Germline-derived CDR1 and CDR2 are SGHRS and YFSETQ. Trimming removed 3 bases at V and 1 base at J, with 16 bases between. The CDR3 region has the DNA TGCGCCAGCAGCTCCCCCCCCGCGGGCGTCCAAGAGACCCAGTACTTC. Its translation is CASSSPPAGVQETQYF.

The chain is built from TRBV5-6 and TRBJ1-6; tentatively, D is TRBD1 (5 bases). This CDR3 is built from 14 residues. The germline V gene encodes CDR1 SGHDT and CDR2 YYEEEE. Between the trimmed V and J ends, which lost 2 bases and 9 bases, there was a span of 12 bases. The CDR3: CASSLSGSRSPLHF. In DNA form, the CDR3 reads TGTGCCAGCAGCTTATCAGGGTCTCGTTCACCCCTCCACTTT.

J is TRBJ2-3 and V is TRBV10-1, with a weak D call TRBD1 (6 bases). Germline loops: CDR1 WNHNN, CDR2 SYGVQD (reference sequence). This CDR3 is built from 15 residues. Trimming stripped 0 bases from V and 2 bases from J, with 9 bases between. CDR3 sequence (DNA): TGCGCCAGCAGTGAGTCAAGGGACAACACAGATACGCAGTATTTT. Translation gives CASSESRDNTDTQYF.

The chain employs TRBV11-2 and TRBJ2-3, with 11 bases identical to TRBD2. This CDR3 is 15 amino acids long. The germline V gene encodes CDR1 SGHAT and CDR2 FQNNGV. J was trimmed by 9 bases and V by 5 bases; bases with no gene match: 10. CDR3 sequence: CASSPTGTSGVTQYF. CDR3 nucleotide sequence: TGTGCCAGCAGCCCAACCGGGACTAGCGGAGTCACGCAGTATTTT. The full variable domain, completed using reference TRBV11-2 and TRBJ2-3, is EAGVAQSPRYKIIEKRQSVAFWCNPISGHATLYWYQQILGQGPKLLIQFQNNGVVDDSQLPKDRFSAERLKGVDSTLKIQPAKLEDSAVYLCASSPTGTSGVTQYFGPGTRLTVL.

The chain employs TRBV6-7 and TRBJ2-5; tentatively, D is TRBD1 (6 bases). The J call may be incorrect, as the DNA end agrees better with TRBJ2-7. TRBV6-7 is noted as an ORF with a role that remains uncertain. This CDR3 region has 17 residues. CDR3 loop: CASSPPFRTDNLYEQYF. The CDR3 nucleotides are TGTGCCAGCAGCCCCCCCTTTCGGACAGACAATCTCTACGAGCAGTACTTC.

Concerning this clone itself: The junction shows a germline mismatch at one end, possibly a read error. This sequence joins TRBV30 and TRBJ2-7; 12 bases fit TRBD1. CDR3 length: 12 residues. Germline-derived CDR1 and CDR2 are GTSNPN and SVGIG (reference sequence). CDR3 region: CAWTSGTGGWDF. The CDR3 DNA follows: TGTGCCTGGACATCCGGGACAGGGGGCTGGGACTTC.

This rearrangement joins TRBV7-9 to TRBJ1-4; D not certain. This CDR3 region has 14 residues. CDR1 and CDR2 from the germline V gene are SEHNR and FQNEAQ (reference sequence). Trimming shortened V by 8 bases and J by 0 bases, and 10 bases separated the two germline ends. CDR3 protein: CASREAATNEKLFF. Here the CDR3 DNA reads TGTGCCAGCCGCGAGGCTGCAACTAATGAAAAACTGTTTTTT.